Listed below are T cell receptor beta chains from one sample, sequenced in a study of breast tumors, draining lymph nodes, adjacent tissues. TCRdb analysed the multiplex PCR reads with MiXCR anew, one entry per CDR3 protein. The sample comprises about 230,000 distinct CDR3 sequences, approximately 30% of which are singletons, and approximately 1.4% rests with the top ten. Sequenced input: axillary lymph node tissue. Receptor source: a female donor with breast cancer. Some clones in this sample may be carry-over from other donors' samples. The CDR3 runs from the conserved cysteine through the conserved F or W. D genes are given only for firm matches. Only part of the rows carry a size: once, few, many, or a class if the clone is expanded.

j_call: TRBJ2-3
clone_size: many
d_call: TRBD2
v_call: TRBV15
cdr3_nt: TGTGCCACCAGCTGTTGGGGTAGCGGGAGGACAGATACGCAGTATTTT
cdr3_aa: CATSCWGSGRTDTQYF

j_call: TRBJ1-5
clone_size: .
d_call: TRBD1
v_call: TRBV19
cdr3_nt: TGTGCCAGTAGCACCGGGACAGGGGGTAATCAGCCCCAGCATTTT
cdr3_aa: CASSTGTGGNQPQHF

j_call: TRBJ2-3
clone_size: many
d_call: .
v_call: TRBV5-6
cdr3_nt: TGTGCCAGCAGCACCGGACTTAGCACAGATACGCAGTATTTT
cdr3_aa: CASSTGLSTDTQYF

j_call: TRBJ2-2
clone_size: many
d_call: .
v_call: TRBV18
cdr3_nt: TGTGCCAGCTCATTTGGGTCCCCCGGGGAGCTGTTTTTT
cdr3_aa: CASSFGSPGELFF

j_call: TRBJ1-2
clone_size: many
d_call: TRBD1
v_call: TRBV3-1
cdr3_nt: TGTGCCAGCAGTCGACAGGGGGAGGCCTATGGCTACACCTTC
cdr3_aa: CASSRQGEAYGYTF

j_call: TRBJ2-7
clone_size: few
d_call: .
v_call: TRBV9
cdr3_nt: TGTGCCAGCAGTTACGGGGCTGGCGGGGACGAGCAGTACTTC
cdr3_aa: CASSYGAGGDEQYF

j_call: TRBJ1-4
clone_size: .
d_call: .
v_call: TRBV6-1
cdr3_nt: TGTGCCAGCAGTGAGGGACAAACTAATGAAAAACTGTTTTTT
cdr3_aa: CASSEGQTNEKLFF

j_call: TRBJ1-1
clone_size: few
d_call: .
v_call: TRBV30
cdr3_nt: TGTGCCTGGAGTGGCCAGTTGAACACTGAAGCTTTCTTT
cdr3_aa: CAWSGQLNTEAFF

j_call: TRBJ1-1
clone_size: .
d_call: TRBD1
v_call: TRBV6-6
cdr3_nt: TGTGCCAGCACCAAACGTCGAGGGACAGGGGAGAACACTGAAGCTTTCTTT
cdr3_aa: CASTKRRGTGENTEAFF

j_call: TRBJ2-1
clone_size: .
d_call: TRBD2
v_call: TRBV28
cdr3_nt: TGTGCCAGCAGTTCGGGGACTAGCGCCTACAATGAGCAGTTCTTC
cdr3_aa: CASSSGTSAYNEQFF

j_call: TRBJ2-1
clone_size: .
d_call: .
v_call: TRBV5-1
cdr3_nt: TGCGCCAGCAGTATGGACGGACAGATCTACAATGAGCAGTTCTTC
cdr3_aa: CASSMDGQIYNEQFF

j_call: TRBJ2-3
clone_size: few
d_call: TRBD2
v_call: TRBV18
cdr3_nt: TGTGCCAGCTCACCAGGGACTAGCGGGATCCCAGATACGCAGTATTTT
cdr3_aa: CASSPGTSGIPDTQYF

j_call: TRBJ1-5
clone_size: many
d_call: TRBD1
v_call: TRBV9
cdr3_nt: TGTGCCAGCAGTAGACAGGGGGGACAGCCCCAGCATTTT
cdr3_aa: CASSRQGGQPQHF

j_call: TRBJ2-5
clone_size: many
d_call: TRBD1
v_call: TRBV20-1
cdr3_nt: TGCAGTGCTAGGACAGGGTTTGAGACCCAGTACTTC
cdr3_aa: CSARTGFETQYF

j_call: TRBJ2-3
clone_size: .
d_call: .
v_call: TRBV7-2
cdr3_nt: TGTGCCAGCAGCTTAGTAAATCCGGGGGCGACAGATACGCAGTATTTT
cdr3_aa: CASSLVNPGATDTQYF

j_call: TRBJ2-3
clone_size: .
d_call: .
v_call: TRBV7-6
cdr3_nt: TGTGCCAGCAGTTACTCCTCGGGAGACTCAGATACGCAGTATTTT
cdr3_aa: CASSYSSGDSDTQYF

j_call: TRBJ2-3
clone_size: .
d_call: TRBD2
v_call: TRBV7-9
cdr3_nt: TGTGCCAGCAGCTCTGGACTAGCGGGAGGTCTCCGCGATACGCAGTATTTT
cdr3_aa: CASSSGLAGGLRDTQYF

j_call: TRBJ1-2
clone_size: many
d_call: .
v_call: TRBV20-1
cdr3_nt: TGCAGTGGGGGGTCATATGGCTACACCTTC
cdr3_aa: CSGGSYGYTF

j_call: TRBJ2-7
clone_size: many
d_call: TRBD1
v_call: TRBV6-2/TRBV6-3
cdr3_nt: TGTGCCAGCATGGGGACAGAGTACGAGCAGTACTTC
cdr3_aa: CASMGTEYEQYF

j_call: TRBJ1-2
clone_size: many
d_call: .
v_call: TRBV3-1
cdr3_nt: TGTGCCAGCAGCCAAGAGGGGAGCCGTAACTATGGCTACACCTTC
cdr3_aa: CASSQEGSRNYGYTF

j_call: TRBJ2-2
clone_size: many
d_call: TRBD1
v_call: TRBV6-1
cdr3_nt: TGTGCCAGCCTACGGACAGGGGACACCGGGGAGCTGTTTTTT
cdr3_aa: CASLRTGDTGELFF

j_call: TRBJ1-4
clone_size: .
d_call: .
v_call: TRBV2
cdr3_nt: TGTGCCAGCAGTCGGACAGACGGCGGTGAAAAACTGTTTTTT
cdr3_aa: CASSRTDGGEKLFF

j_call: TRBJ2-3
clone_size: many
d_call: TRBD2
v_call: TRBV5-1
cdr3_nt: TGCGCCAGCAGCTTTGGGACTAGCGGCACAGATACGCAGTATTTT
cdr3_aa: CASSFGTSGTDTQYF

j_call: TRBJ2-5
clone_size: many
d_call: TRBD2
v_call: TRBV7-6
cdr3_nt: TGTGCCAGCAGCTACATGGGGCTAGCGGGAGTAGAGACCCAGTACTTC
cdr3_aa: CASSYMGLAGVETQYF

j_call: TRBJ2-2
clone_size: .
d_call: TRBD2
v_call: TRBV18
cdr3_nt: TGTGCCAGCTCGTGGAGAGCGGGAGAAAACACCGGGGAGATGTTTTTT
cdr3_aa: CASSWRAGENTGEMFF

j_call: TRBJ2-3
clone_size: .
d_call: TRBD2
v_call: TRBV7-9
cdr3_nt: TGTGCCAGCAGACTAGCGGCCTACAATGAGCAGTATTTT
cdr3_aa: CASRLAAYNEQYF

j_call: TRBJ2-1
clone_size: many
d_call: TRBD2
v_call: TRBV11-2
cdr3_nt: TGTGCCAGCAGCTCCCCCTTGGGCGGGAGCTCCTACAATGAGCAGTTCTTC
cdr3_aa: CASSSPLGGSSYNEQFF

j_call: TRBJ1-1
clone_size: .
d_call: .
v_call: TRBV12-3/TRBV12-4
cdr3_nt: TGTGCCAGCAGAACTGGGACATTGAACACTGAAGCTTTCTTT
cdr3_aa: CASRTGTLNTEAFF

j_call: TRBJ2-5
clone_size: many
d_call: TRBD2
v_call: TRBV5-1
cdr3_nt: TGCGCCAGCAGCTCAGGGACTAGCGGCGAGACCCAGTACTTC
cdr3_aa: CASSSGTSGETQYF